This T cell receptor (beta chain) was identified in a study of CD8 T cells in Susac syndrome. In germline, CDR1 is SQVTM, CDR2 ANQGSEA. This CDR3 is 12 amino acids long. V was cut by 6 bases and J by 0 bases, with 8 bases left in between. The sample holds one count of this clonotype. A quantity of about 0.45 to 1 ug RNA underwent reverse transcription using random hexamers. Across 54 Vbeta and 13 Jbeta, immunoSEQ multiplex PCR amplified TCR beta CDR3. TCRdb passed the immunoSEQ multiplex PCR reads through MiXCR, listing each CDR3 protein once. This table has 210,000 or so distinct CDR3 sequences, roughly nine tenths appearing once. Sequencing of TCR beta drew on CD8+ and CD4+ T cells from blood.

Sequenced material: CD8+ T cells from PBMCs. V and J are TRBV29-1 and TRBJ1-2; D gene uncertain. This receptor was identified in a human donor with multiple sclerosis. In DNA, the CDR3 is TGCAGCGTCACCGGGGCTAACTATGGCTACACCTTC. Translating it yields CSVTGANYGYTF.